The clone carrying this T cell receptor beta chain was detected a few times. The antigen is not known. This sample is drawn from a study of T-cell memory formation after mild COVID-19. Background on the study: Largely, the TCR clusters proved donor specific.

This CDR3 contains 14 residues. Germline CDR1 is LNHDA and CDR2 is SQIVND (reference sequence). Trimming cost V 3 bases and J 5 bases, with 13 bases left between them. Constant-segment primers were used for 5'RACE, and the resulting TCR alpha and TCR beta cDNA libraries carried sample barcodes and UMIs. TCRdb called the 5' RACE reads again in MiXCR, with one record for every CDR3 protein. The data hold 560,000 or so distinct CDR3 sequences, with 17% observed a single time. Overall study results and limits: Contracting clones from day 15 to 85 had balanced CD4/CD8; later expanders favoured CD4+. Cross-reactive memory seemingly joined, as some responding clones were found in pre-infection memory.

Specimen: PBMCs or a T cell subset sorted from them (not recorded which). This receptor was identified in an adult woman who had mild COVID-19 (a few samples of this study predate the infection). Cell type and time point are not known. This chain joins TRBV19 and TRBJ2-5; D possibly corresponds to TRBD2 (6 bases). Written as DNA, the CDR3 is TGTGCCAGTAGTATGAGAGGGGCGGGGGAGACCCAGTACTTC. Protein: CASSMRGAGETQYF. Using reference TRBV19 and TRBJ2-5 for the parts outside the CDR3, the full variable domain is DGGITQSPKYLFRKEGQNVTLSCEQNLNHDAMYWYRQDPGQGLRLIYYSQIVNDFQKGDIAEGYSVSREKKESFPLTVTSAQKNPTAFYLCASSMRGAGETQYFGPGTRLLVL.